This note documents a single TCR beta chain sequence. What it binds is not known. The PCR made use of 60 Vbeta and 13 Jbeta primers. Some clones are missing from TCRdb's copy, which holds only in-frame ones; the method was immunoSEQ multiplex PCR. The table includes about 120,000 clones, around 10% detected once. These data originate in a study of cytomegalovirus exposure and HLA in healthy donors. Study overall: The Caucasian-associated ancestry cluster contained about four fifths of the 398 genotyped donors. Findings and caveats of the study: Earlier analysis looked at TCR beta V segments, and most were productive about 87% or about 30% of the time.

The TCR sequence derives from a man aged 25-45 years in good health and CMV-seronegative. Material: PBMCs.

CDR3 DNA: TGTGCCAGCAGTCCGACGACGCCCACACGGGGGACCCAGTACTTC. This codes for CASSPTTPTRGTQYF. The rearrangement uses TRBV28 and TRBJ2-5; D might be TRBD2 (5 bases). Germline V gives CDR1 MDHEN, CDR2 SYDVKM. The CDR3 totals 15 residues. Trimming took off 5 bases at V and 7 bases at J, with 20 bases between the two ends.